Listed below are T cell receptor beta chains from one sample, sequenced in a study of PD-1 blockade in classical Hodgkin lymphoma. Profiled with immunoSEQ multiplex PCR; TCRdb holds only in-frame clones, not every one. The table has approximately 70,000 clones, roughly 93% seen once. The sequencing input was peripheral blood mononuclear cells (PBMCs). The receptors come from a human donor with classical Hodgkin lymphoma. The CDR3 runs from the conserved cysteine through the conserved F or W. The D gene is left open where the match is weak. Expanded clones are given a class, and other clones once, few, many or no size at all.

CSVRDGPYEQYF | TGCAGCGTTAGGGACGGACCCTACGAGCAGTACTTC | NA | TRBV29-1 | NA | TRBJ2-7
CASSLGILYNSPLHF | TGTGCCAGCAGCTTAGGAATCCTGTATAATTCACCCCTCCACTTT | NA | TRBV13 | NA | TRBJ1-6
CASSEALRGDQAQHF | TGTGCCAGCAGTGAAGCGCTTCGCGGGGATCAGGCCCAGCATTTT | few | TRBV6-1 | NA | TRBJ1-5
CASSQSRDRVEQYF | TGTGCCAGCAGTCAGTCCCGGGACAGGGTCGAGCAGTACTTC | NA | TRBV6-5 | TRBD1 | TRBJ2-7
CASSLRGATYNEQFF | TGCGCCAGCAGCTTGCGGGGGGCCACCTACAATGAGCAGTTCTTC | NA | TRBV5-1 | NA | TRBJ2-1
CASSRQTSGGNNEQFF | TGTGCCAGCAGTAGACAGACTAGCGGGGGAAACAATGAGCAGTTCTTC | once | TRBV27 | TRBD2 | TRBJ2-1
CASSVSGTSGYYEQYF | TGTGCCAGCAGCGTCTCCGGGACTAGCGGATACTACGAGCAGTACTTC | NA | TRBV7-2 | TRBD2 | TRBJ2-7
CASSLRRGGAGNEQFF | TGTGCCAGCTCACTCCGAAGGGGAGGGGCGGGGAATGAGCAGTTCTTC | NA | TRBV18 | TRBD2 | TRBJ2-1
CASSPKGGTDTQYF | TGTGCCAGCTCACCTAAGGGCGGGACAGATACGCAGTATTTT | NA | TRBV18 | NA | TRBJ2-3
CASSSIRVFGYNSNQPQHF | TGTGCCAGCAGTTCCATCAGGGTTTTCGGGTATAATAGCAATCAGCCCCAGCATTTT | NA | TRBV27 | NA | TRBJ1-5
CAWRGGSHNYGYTF | TGTGCCTGGAGGGGGGGATCCCATAACTATGGCTACACCTTC | NA | TRBV30 | NA | TRBJ1-2
CATSRGEVTSRDEQYF | TGTGCCACCAGCAGGGGGGAGGTGACATCCAGGGACGAGCAGTACTTC | NA | TRBV15 | NA | TRBJ2-7
CSVGHQGIYEAFF | TGCAGCGTTGGGCACCAGGGAATCTATGAAGCTTTCTTT | NA | TRBV29-1 | NA | TRBJ1-1
CASKRAGANVLTF | TGCGCCAGCAAAAGAGCGGGGGCCAACGTCCTGACTTTC | NA | TRBV4-1 | NA | TRBJ2-6
CASSYSPPTASGELFF | TGTGCCAGCAGTTACTCGCCCCCGACAGCCAGCGGGGAGCTGTTTTTT | NA | TRBV6-6 | NA | TRBJ2-2
CSVRTSGAPQETQYF | TGCAGCGTTCGGACTAGCGGGGCCCCCCAAGAGACCCAGTACTTC | NA | TRBV29-1 | TRBD2 | TRBJ2-5
CASSFSQGSPLHF | TGCGCCAGCAGCTTCAGCCAGGGTTCACCCCTCCACTTT | NA | TRBV5-1 | NA | TRBJ1-6
CASSVVSSYNEQFF | TGTGCCAGCAGCGTAGTTTCCTCGTACAATGAGCAGTTCTTC | NA | TRBV9 | NA | TRBJ2-1
CASSTRTGTEQYF | TGTGCCAGTAGTACTAGAACAGGGACGGAGCAGTACTTC | NA | TRBV19 | NA | TRBJ2-7
CAISEEGVGSYEQYF | TGTGCCATCAGTGAAGAGGGGGTAGGGTCCTACGAGCAGTACTTC | NA | TRBV10-3 | NA | TRBJ2-7
CASSQDSFMNTEAFF | TGTGCCAGCAGTCAGGACAGCTTCATGAACACTGAAGCTTTCTTT | NA | TRBV6-5 | NA | TRBJ1-1
CASRKLETQYF | TGTGCCAGCAGAAAACTGGAGACCCAGTACTTC | NA | TRBV7-9 | NA | TRBJ2-5
CASSYSNPGGNQPQHF | TGTGCCAGCAGTTACTCCAACCCCGGGGGAAATCAGCCCCAGCATTTT | once | TRBV6-5 | NA | TRBJ1-5
CAIMTHRDRNNNEQFF | TGTGCCATCATGACCCACCGGGACAGGAACAACAATGAGCAGTTCTTC | NA | TRBV10-3 | TRBD1 | TRBJ2-1
CASSQDLALGDTQYF | TGCGCCAGCAGCCAGGACTTGGCTCTAGGGGATACGCAGTATTTT | NA | TRBV4-3 | NA | TRBJ2-3
CASSYLLGEQYF | TGTGCCAGCAGCTACCTTCTGGGCGAGCAGTACTTC | NA | TRBV7-9 | NA | TRBJ2-7
CAWSKGEGPTNEQFF | TGTGCCTGGAGTAAGGGGGAGGGTCCTACGAATGAGCAGTTCTTC | NA | TRBV30 | NA | TRBJ2-1
CASSLSFGGPTEAFF | TGCGCCAGCAGCTTGAGTTTCGGGGGGCCCACTGAAGCTTTCTTT | NA | TRBV5-1 | NA | TRBJ1-1
CASSTWTSGGAGETQYF | TGTGCCAGCAGCACATGGACTAGCGGGGGGGCTGGAGAGACCCAGTACTTC | once | TRBV13 | TRBD2 | TRBJ2-5
CATTNSLNTEAFF | TGTGCCACCACCAATTCATTGAACACTGAAGCTTTCTTT | NA | TRBV10-3 | NA | TRBJ1-1
CASMSLSGANVLTF | TGTGCCAGCATGAGTCTCTCTGGGGCCAACGTCCTGACTTTC | NA | TRBV28 | NA | TRBJ2-6
CASSRPGTSGISTDTQYF | TGTGCCAGCAGCCGTCCCGGGACTAGCGGGATAAGCACAGATACGCAGTATTTT | NA | TRBV27 | TRBD2 | TRBJ2-3
CASRADSLYGYTF | TGTGCCAGCAGAGCGGACAGCCTCTATGGCTACACCTTC | NA | TRBV2 | NA | TRBJ1-2
CASSYGSGSPYEQYF | TGTGCCAGCAGTTACGGTTCAGGGAGTCCCTACGAGCAGTACTTC | NA | TRBV6-6 | NA | TRBJ2-7
CASSEFGLHSYNEQFF | TGTGCCAGCAGTGAATTTGGGCTCCATTCCTACAATGAGCAGTTCTTC | NA | TRBV25-1 | NA | TRBJ2-1
CASSLGVVADLQETQYF | TGTGCCAGCAGCTTGGGGGTGGTAGCAGACTTACAAGAGACCCAGTACTTC | NA | TRBV5-4 | NA | TRBJ2-5
CASSSRDRGNTEAFF | TGTGCCAGCAGCTCCAGGGACAGGGGGAACACTGAAGCTTTCTTT | NA | TRBV11-2 | TRBD1 | TRBJ1-1
CASSRDRESSNQPQHF | TGTGCCAGCAGTAGGGACAGGGAATCGAGCAATCAGCCCCAGCATTTT | NA | TRBV27 | TRBD1 | TRBJ1-5
CASSFIAVVKNYNEQFF | TGTGCCAGCAGTTTTATAGCGGTCGTTAAAAACTACAATGAGCAGTTCTTC | NA | TRBV27 | NA | TRBJ2-1
CASSLIGLGVRDTGELFF | TGTGCCAGCAGTTTAATAGGTTTGGGGGTGAGGGACACCGGGGAGCTGTTTTTT | NA | TRBV28 | NA | TRBJ2-2
CASSVGTSGRGRDNEQFF | TGTGCCAGCAGCGTCGGGACTAGCGGGAGAGGAAGGGACAATGAGCAGTTCTTC | NA | TRBV9 | TRBD2 | TRBJ2-1
CASSKVPEQGGYNSPLHF | TGTGCCAGTAGTAAGGTCCCGGAACAGGGTGGATATAATTCACCCCTCCACTTT | NA | TRBV19 | NA | TRBJ1-6
CAGASGTQYF | TGTGCCGGGGCCAGCGGTACGCAGTATTTT | NA | TRBV2 | NA | TRBJ2-3
CASSRNTGGSDTQYF | TGTGCCAGCAGCCGAAATACAGGGGGCTCAGATACGCAGTATTTT | NA | TRBV9 | TRBD1 | TRBJ2-3
CASSYRRGDQPQHF | TGTGCCAGCAGTTACCGCCGAGGGGATCAGCCCCAGCATTTT | NA | TRBV6-5 | NA | TRBJ1-5
CASSARTGGYEQYF | TGCGCCAGCAGCGCCCGGACAGGGGGGTACGAGCAGTACTTC | NA | TRBV5-1 | TRBD1 | TRBJ2-7
CASSSQTGAEAFF | TGTGCCAGCAGCTCCCAGACAGGGGCTGAAGCTTTCTTT | NA | TRBV7-3 | TRBD1 | TRBJ1-1
CASSRNSGNTIYF | TGTGCCAGCAGCAGAAACTCTGGAAACACCATATATTTT | NA | TRBV7-2 | NA | TRBJ1-3
CARYDGGAYNEQFF | TGTGCCAGGTACGACGGGGGCGCGTACAATGAGCAGTTCTTC | NA | TRBV6-1 | NA | TRBJ2-1
CASSLGGTGVYEQYF | TGTGCCAGCAGCTTAGGGGGGACGGGAGTCTACGAGCAGTACTTC | NA | TRBV11-2 | NA | TRBJ2-7
CASSPYGTGDQPQHF | TGTGCCAGCAGCCCCTACGGGACAGGGGATCAGCCCCAGCATTTT | NA | TRBV6-5 | TRBD1 | TRBJ1-5
CASRTSGAPYEQYF | TGTGCCAGCAGGACTAGCGGGGCGCCCTACGAGCAGTACTTC | NA | TRBV6-5 | TRBD2 | TRBJ2-7
CASSPRQDDYGYTF | TGCGCCAGCAGCCCACGACAGGACGACTATGGCTACACCTTC | NA | TRBV4-1 | NA | TRBJ1-2
CASNDRGPDTEAFF | TGTGCCAGTAATGACAGGGGGCCTGACACTGAAGCTTTCTTT | NA | TRBV19 | TRBD1 | TRBJ1-1
CASSLQGGEQYF | TGTGCCAGCAGTTTACAGGGAGGCGAGCAGTACTTC | NA | TRBV28 | NA | TRBJ2-7
CAWSGWGEKLFF | TGTGCCTGGAGTGGTTGGGGGGAAAAACTGTTTTTT | NA | TRBV30 | NA | TRBJ1-4
CASSTQQLAEAFF | TGTGCCAGCAGCACCCAGCAGTTGGCTGAAGCTTTCTTT | NA | TRBV21-1 | NA | TRBJ1-1
CASPKSGQVNTEAFF | TGTGCCAGCCCCAAAAGCGGCCAGGTGAACACTGAAGCTTTCTTT | NA | TRBV28 | NA | TRBJ1-1